This TCR beta chain was sequenced in a study of T cell responses to AZD1222 COVID-19 vaccine. Points from the study as a whole: Unmutated variant regions reportedly attract nearly half of all spike-specific TCRs. Across the whole spike, CD4 TCRs peaked at regions 160-218 and 743-854.

Pooling was applied to second doses at about 4 or about 12 weeks. Here immunoSEQ multiplex PCR was the method, and the copy in TCRdb shows in-frame clones only, minus some. This repertoire shows approximately 110,000 clones, about nine tenths found once; its top ten account for more than 6%. Comment on this clone: Its antigen is currently unknown.

This CDR3 has 12 residues. Germline V gives CDR1 ENHRY, CDR2 SYGVKD. The V and J ends lost 7 bases and 3 bases respectively, with 9 bases between them. The source of this sequence is an adult who received the AZD1222 COVID-19 vaccine. The sample here was peripheral blood, taken 28 days after the second AZD1222 dose. The chain uses TRBV10-3 and TRBJ1-1, with a weak D call TRBD1 (6 bases). The CDR3 loop reads CAIMDRDTEAFF. The DNA of the CDR3 is TGTGCCATCATGGACAGAGACACTGAAGCTTTCTTT.